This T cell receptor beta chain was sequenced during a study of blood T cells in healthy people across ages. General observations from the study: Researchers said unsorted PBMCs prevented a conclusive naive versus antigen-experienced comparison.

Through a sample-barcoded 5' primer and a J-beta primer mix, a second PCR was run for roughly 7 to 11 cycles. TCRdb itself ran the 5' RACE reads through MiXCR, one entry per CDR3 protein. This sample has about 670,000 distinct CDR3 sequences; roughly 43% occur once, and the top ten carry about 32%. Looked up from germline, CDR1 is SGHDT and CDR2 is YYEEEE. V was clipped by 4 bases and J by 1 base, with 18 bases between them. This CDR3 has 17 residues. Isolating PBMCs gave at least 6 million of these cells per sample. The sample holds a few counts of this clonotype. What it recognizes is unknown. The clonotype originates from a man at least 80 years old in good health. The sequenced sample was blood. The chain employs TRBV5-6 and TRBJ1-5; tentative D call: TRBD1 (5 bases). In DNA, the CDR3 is TGTGCCAGCAGCCTGAAGGGTGGGGCCCTAAGCAATCAGCCCCAGCATTTT. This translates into CASSLKGGALSNQPQHF.